What follows are 13 T cell receptor beta chains derived from one specimen sequenced in a study of T cells in Graves' hyperthyroidism and ophthalmopathy. Regions amplified from RNA transcripts were the TCR beta CDR3 regions. HTBI primers were employed in a first-round RT-PCR of the TCR CDR3. TCRdb processed the multiplex PCR reads anew with MiXCR; each CDR3 protein has one entry. The data contain some 340,000 distinct CDR3 sequences, roughly an eighth of them seen just once; the ten biggest clones take up 34%. Sample: blood. The receptors here all came from a woman aged 40 to 50 with Graves' ophthalmopathy.

The sample holds a few counts of this clonotype. The chain recombines TRBV12-3 or TRBV12-4 with TRBJ2-1; 7 nucleotides match TRBD2. CDR3 length: 15 amino acids. V dropped 2 bases and J dropped 7; count of bases not matched to a gene: 8. The DNA for the CDR3 is TGTGCCAGCAGTTTACGGCAGCGGGGTAGGAATGAGCAGTTCTTC. Translating it yields CASSLRQRGRNEQFF.

This clonotype was counted a few times. V gene TRBV5-5 combines with J gene TRBJ1-1; 10 bases align to TRBD1. This CDR3 is 13 amino acids long. Trimming at V came to 4 bases and at J to 11 bases, leaving 8 bases not matched to a gene. Germline V gene data show CDR1 as SGHKS and CDR2 as YYEKEE (reference sequence). The CDR3 loop is CASSTGTGVTAFF. The CDR3 nucleotides are TGTGCCAGCAGCACCGGGACAGGGGTGACTGCTTTCTTT.

The table lists this clonotype with a count of one. This rearrangement joins TRBV7-9 to TRBJ1-2, with 8 bases aligning to TRBD1. This CDR3 has 12 amino acids. V was pared by 6 bases and J by 6 bases, with 3 bases of the junction left unmatched. CDR1 is SEHNR, CDR2 FQNEAQ, per germline (reference sequence). The CDR3 loop reads CASRPTGDGYTF. DNA for the CDR3: TGTGCCAGCAGACCGACAGGGGATGGCTACACCTTC.

This clonotype was seen ten or more times. The chain carries TRBV11-2 and TRBJ1-1; D uncertain. The CDR3 has 12 amino acids. Germline loops: CDR1 SGHAT, CDR2 FQNNGV. V was clipped by 3 bases and J by 8 bases, with 10 bases between them. Here the CDR3 reads CASSFTGSEAFF. CDR3 bases: TGTGCCAGCAGCTTTACGGGGTCGGAAGCTTTCTTT.

In this sample, this clonotype turned up a few times. V and J are TRBV5-4 and TRBJ2-3; D perhaps matches TRBD1 (6 bases). CDR3 length equals 15 residues. V lost 4 bases and J lost 2, with 14 bases in between. The germline gives CDR1 SGHNT, CDR2 YYREEE (reference sequence). The CDR3 protein is CASSPGPGDTDTQYF. CDR3 DNA sequence: TGTGCCAGCAGCCCCGGACCAGGGGACACAGATACGCAGTATTTT.

As for this clonotype: This may be a read error: a much more frequent sequence differs by one nucleotide. This chain uses TRBV27 with TRBJ2-1; D call uncertain. The tail of the sequence fits TRBJ2-7 better, so the J call may be wrong. In germline, CDR1 is MNHEY, CDR2 SMNVEV (reference sequence). This CDR3 region has 13 residues. The CDR3 DNA reads as TGTGCCAGCAGTTCAGAGCCTTACAATGAGCAGTACTTC. Protein sequence: CASSSEPYNEQYF.

This clonotype has at least ten counts. The CDR3 region has the DNA TGCAGTGCTAGAGATGAGGCAGCGAGGGCCTACGAGCAGTACTTC. This codes for CSARDEAARAYEQYF. The chain employs TRBV20-1 and TRBJ2-7, with D possibly TRBD2 on 5 matching bases. V was shortened by 0 bases and J by 2 bases, with 14 bases between the two germline ends. Germline V lookup: CDR1 DFQATT, CDR2 SNEGSKA (reference sequence). This CDR3 region has 15 residues.

The genes are TRBV7-2 and TRBJ2-2; no definite D call. The CDR3 has 13 residues. Trimming removed 4 bases from V and 6 bases from J, with 9 bases in between. The germline gives CDR1 SGHTA, CDR2 FQGNSA. As DNA, the CDR3 is TGTGCCAGCAGCTCGCAGTTTGCCGGGGAGCTGTTTTTT. It translates to CASSSQFAGELFF.

This clonotype was picked up many times. The gene calls are TRBV12-3 or TRBV12-4 and TRBJ2-1; 7 bases are shared with TRBD2. V lost 4 bases, J lost 10 bases, and 7 bases stayed unmatched. The CDR3 extends over 13 amino acids. CDR3 amino acids: CASSSQAGYEQFF. CDR3 in DNA: TGTGCCAGCAGTTCCCAAGCGGGATACGAGCAGTTCTTC.

This clonotype was recorded many times. The chain has TRBV7-2 and TRBJ2-7, with D hard to call. V was shortened by 4 bases and J by 0 bases, with 13 bases between the two germline ends. This CDR3 contains 15 residues. The germline V gene encodes CDR1 SGHTA and CDR2 FQGNSA. The CDR3 DNA follows: TGTGCCAGCAGCTCCCAGCCGTTCAGCTCCTACGAGCAGTACTTC. Protein product: CASSSQPFSSYEQYF.

This clonotype was detected ten times or more. The genes are TRBV7-2 and TRBJ2-7, with 8 bases fitting TRBD1. V lost 4 bases and J lost 7; bases outside the gene matches: 15. Germline loops: CDR1 SGHTA, CDR2 FQGNSA. This CDR3 has 16 residues. CDR3 coding DNA: TGTGCCAGCAGCTCCTTATCCGAAGCAGGGGGCCGAGAGCAGTACTTC. Translation gives CASSSLSEAGGREQYF.

This clonotype was observed a handful of times. The rearrangement uses TRBV4-1 and TRBJ2-5, with no clear D. CDR1 MGHRA and CDR2 YSYEKL come from the germline V gene. The CDR3 is 15 residues long. Trimming took off 2 bases at V and 2 bases at J, with 12 bases between the two ends. The CDR3, as DNA: TGCGCCAGCAGCCAAACCATGCAAGGGCAAGAGACCCAGTACTTC. Amino acids: CASSQTMQGQETQYF.

In this sample, this clonotype turned up many times. The CDR3 is CASSDSSVFF. CDR3 DNA sequence: TGTGCCAGCAGCGACAGTAGTGTGTTTTTT. This chain links TRBV2 with TRBJ1-4; TRBD1 might be the D (5 bases). The CDR3 runs to 10 residues. CDR1 is SNHLY, CDR2 FYNNEI, per germline. The germline V and J ends were trimmed by 6 bases and 15 bases, with 11 bases remaining between them.